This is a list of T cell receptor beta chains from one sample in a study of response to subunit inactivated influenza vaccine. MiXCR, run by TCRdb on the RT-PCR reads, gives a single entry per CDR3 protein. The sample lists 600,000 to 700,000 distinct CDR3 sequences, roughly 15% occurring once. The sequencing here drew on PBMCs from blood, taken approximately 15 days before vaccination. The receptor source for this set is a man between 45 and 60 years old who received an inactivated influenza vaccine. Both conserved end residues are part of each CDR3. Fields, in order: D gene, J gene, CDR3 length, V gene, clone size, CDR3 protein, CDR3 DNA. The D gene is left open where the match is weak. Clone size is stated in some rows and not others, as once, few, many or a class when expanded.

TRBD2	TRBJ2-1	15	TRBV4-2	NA	CASTSVGLAGLEQFF	TGTGCCAGCACCTCCGTGGGACTAGCGGGACTAGAGCAGTTCTTC
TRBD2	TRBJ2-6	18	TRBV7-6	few	CASSASLAGISGANVLTF	TGTGCCAGCAGCGCCTCACTAGCGGGAATTTCTGGGGCCAACGTCCTGACTTTC
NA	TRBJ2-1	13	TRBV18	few	CASSPASGMEQFF	TGTGCCAGCTCACCCGCCAGTGGTATGGAGCAGTTCTTC
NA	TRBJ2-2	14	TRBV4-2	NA	CASSHDAAPGELFF	TGTGCCAGCAGCCACGATGCGGCCCCCGGGGAGCTGTTTTTT
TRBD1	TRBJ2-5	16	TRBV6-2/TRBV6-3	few	CASSYNPTGGGSDQYF	TGTGCCAGCAGTTACAACCCGACAGGGGGGGGTTCGGACCAGTACTTC
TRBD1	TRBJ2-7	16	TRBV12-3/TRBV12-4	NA	CASSLARLNRGYEQYF	TGTGCCAGCAGTTTAGCGCGTTTAAACAGGGGCTACGAGCAGTACTTC
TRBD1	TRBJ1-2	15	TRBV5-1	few	CASSTRQGQGYGYTF	TGCGCCAGCAGCACCAGACAGGGGCAGGGCTATGGCTACACCTTC
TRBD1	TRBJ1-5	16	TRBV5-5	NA	CASSSDRLYSNQPQHF	TGTGCCAGCAGCTCGGACAGGCTTTATAGCAATCAGCCCCAGCATTTT
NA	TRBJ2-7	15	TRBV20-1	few	CSAPARDEVPYEQYF	TGCAGTGCTCCGGCCCGGGACGAGGTTCCCTACGAGCAGTACTTC
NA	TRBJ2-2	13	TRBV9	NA	CASSVGATGELFF	TGTGCCAGCAGCGTCGGAGCCACCGGGGAGCTGTTTTTT
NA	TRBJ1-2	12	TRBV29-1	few	CSVEDLLDGYTF	TGCAGCGTTGAAGATCTCCTAGACGGCTACACCTTC
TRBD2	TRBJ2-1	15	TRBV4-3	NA	CASSHIAGGGNEQFF	TGCGCCAGCAGCCATATAGCGGGAGGGGGCAATGAGCAGTTCTTC
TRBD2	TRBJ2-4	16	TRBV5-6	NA	CASSLGAGRAINIQYF	TGTGCCAGCAGCTTGGGGGCCGGGAGGGCCATAAACATTCAGTACTTC
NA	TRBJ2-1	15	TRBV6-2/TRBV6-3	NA	CASSYGFEQSVEQFF	TGTGCCAGCAGTTACGGCTTCGAACAGTCGGTTGAGCAGTTCTTC
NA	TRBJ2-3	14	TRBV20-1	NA	CSARKARMADTQYF	TGCAGTGCTAGAAAGGCTAGGATGGCAGATACGCAGTATTTT
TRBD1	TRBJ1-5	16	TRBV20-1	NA	CSARASFGTGGQPQHF	TGCAGTGCTAGAGCCTCCTTTGGGACAGGGGGACAGCCCCAGCATTTT
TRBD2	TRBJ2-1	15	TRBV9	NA	CASSVDSGRYNEQFF	TGTGCCAGCAGCGTAGACAGCGGGAGATACAATGAGCAGTTCTTC
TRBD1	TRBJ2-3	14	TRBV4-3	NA	CASSQLRTGGTQYF	TGCGCCAGCAGCCAATTAAGGACAGGTGGGACGCAGTATTTT
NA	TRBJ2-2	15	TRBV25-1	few	CASSEWRQDTGELFF	TGTGCCAGCAGTGAATGGAGACAGGACACCGGGGAGCTGTTTTTT
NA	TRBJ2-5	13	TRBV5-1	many	CASSLEPQETQYF	TGCGCCAGCAGCTTGGAACCGCAAGAGACCCAGTACTTC
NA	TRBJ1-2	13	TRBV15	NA	CATSRDLAYGYTF	TGTGCCACCAGCAGAGATCTAGCCTATGGCTACACCTTC
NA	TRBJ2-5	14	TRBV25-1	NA	CASSPGFQRGTQYF	TGTGCCAGCAGTCCAGGTTTCCAGCGAGGGACCCAGTACTTC
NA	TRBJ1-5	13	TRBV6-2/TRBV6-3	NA	CASSFLGVAPQHF	TGTGCCAGCAGTTTTCTGGGGGTGGCGCCCCAGCATTTT
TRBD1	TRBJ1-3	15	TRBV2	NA	CASRNSGGAGNTIYF	TGTGCCAGCAGGAATTCAGGGGGCGCCGGAAACACCATATATTTT
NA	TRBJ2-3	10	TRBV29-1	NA	CSGTREAQYF	TGCAGCGGTACAAGGGAGGCGCAGTATTTT
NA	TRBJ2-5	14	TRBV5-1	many	CASSLQGGQETQYF	TGCGCCAGCAGTTTACAGGGAGGCCAAGAGACCCAGTACTTC
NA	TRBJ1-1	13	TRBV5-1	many	CASSFGGGTEAFF	TGTGCCAGCAGTTTTGGGGGAGGCACTGAAGCTTTCTTT
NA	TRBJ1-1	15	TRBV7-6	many	CASSLDRWGNTEAFF	TGTGCCAGCAGCTTAGACAGATGGGGGAACACTGAAGCTTTCTTT
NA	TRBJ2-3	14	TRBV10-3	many	CAIRPYENTDTQYF	TGTGCCATCAGGCCTTACGAGAACACAGATACGCAGTATTTT
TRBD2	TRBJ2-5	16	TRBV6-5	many	CASSWTSGGLQETQYF	TGTGCCAGCAGTTGGACTAGCGGGGGCCTCCAAGAGACCCAGTACTTC
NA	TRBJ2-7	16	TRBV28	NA	CASSLLRLKGFYEQYF	TGTGCCAGCAGTTTATTAAGGCTCAAGGGATTTTACGAGCAGTACTTC
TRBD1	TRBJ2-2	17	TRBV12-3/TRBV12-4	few	CASSLYGTGVNTGELFF	TGTGCCAGCAGTTTATATGGGACAGGAGTGAACACCGGGGAGCTGTTTTTT
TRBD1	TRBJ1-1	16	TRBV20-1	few	CSARGGEKGGHTEAFF	TGCAGTGCTAGAGGTGGGGAAAAAGGGGGCCACACTGAAGCTTTCTTT
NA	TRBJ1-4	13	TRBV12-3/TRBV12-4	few	CASTLGQPEKLFF	TGTGCCAGCACCCTAGGACAGCCGGAAAAACTGTTTTTT
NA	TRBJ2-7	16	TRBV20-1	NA	CSASGLLKDTSYEQYF	TGCAGTGCGTCGGGACTCCTGAAAGACACTAGCTACGAGCAGTACTTC
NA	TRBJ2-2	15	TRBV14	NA	CASSQATVPTGELFF	TGTGCCAGCAGCCAAGCGACAGTACCCACCGGGGAGCTGTTTTTT
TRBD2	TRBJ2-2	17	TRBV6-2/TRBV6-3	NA	CASRAILADMNTGELFF	TGTGCCAGCAGAGCGATACTAGCGGATATGAACACCGGGGAGCTGTTTTTT
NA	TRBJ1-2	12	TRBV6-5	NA	CASRGTPYGYTF	TGTGCCAGCAGAGGGACACCCTATGGCTACACCTTC
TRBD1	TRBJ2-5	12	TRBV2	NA	CAGQGAIGTQYF	TGTGCTGGGCAGGGGGCTATCGGGACCCAGTACTTC
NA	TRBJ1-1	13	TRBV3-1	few	CASSHTENTEAFF	TGTGCCAGCAGTCATACAGAGAACACTGAAGCTTTCTTT
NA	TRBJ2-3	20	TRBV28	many	CASSLGTIWDSYKSTDTQYF	TGTGCCAGCAGTTTGGGTACGATCTGGGACTCCTATAAGAGCACAGATACGCAGTATTTT
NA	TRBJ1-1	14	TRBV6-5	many	CASSYQGGNTEAFF	TGTGCCAGCAGTTACCAGGGAGGGAACACTGAAGCTTTCTTT
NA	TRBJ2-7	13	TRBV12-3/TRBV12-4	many	CASSFGQAYEQYF	TGTGCCAGCAGTTTTGGGCAGGCCTACGAGCAGTACTTC
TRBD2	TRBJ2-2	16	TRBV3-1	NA	CASSQIGTSVTGELFF	TGTGCCAGCAGCCAAATAGGGACTAGTGTGACCGGGGAGCTGTTTTTT
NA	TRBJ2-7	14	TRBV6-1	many	CASSPGDGTGEQYF	TGTGCCAGCAGCCCGGGGGATGGGACTGGCGAGCAGTACTTC
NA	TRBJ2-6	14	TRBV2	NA	CASAGLSGANVLTF	TGTGCCAGCGCAGGCCTCTCTGGGGCCAACGTCCTGACTTTC
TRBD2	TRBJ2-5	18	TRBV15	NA	CATSRGLAGGPLQETQYF	TGTGCCACCAGCAGAGGACTAGCGGGAGGGCCTTTGCAAGAGACCCAGTACTTC
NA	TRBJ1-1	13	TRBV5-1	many	CASSLGENTEAFF	TGTGCCAGCAGTTTGGGGGAGAACACTGAAGCTTTCTTT
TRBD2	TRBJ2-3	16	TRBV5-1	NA	CASSLGSGGAKDTQYF	TGCGCCAGCAGCTTGGGTAGCGGGGGGGCCAAGGATACGCAGTATTTT
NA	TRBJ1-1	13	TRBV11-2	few	CASSLVARTEAFF	TGTGCCAGCAGCTTAGTGGCAAGGACTGAAGCTTTCTTT
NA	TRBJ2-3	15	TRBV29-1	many	CSHSRTSSSTDTQYF	TGCAGCCACTCCCGGACGTCTTCTAGCACAGATACGCAGTATTTT
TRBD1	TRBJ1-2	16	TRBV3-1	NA	CASSQVPPGTGAGYTF	TGTGCCAGCAGCCAAGTCCCCCCCGGGACAGGGGCCGGCTACACCTTC
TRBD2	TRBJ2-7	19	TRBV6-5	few	CASSYASPGLASSFHEQYF	TGTGCCAGCAGTTACGCCTCGCCGGGACTAGCGTCCTCCTTCCACGAGCAGTACTTC
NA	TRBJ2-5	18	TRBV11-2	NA	CASSLFGSAGTTGETQYF	TGTGCCAGCAGCTTATTCGGGTCGGCAGGGACCACCGGGGAGACCCAGTACTTC
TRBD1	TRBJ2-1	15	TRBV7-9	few	CASGGQGSAYNEQFF	TGTGCCAGCGGAGGACAGGGATCGGCGTACAATGAGCAGTTCTTC
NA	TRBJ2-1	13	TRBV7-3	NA	CASATSSYNEQFF	TGTGCCAGCGCAACGAGCTCCTACAATGAGCAGTTCTTC
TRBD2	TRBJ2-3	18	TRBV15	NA	CATSRDIGGTSVGDTQYF	TGTGCCACCAGCAGAGATATTGGAGGGACTAGCGTGGGAGATACGCAGTATTTT
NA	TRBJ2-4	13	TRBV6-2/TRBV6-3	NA	CASSYSGIDIQYF	TGTGCCAGCAGTTATTCAGGGATTGACATTCAGTACTTC